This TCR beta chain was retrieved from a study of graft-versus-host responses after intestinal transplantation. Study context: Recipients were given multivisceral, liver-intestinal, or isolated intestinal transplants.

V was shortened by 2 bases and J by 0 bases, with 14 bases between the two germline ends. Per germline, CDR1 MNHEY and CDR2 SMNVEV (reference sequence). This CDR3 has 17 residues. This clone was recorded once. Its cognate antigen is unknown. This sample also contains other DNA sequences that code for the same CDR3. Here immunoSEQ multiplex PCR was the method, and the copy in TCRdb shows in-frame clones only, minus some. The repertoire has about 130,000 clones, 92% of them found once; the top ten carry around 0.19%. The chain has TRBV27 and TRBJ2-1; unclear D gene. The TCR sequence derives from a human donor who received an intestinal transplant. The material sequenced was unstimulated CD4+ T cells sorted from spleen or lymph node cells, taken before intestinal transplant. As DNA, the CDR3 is TGTGCCAGCAGTTTAATGTTGATAGCAGGCTCCTACAATGAGCAGTTCTTC. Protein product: CASSLMLIAGSYNEQFF.